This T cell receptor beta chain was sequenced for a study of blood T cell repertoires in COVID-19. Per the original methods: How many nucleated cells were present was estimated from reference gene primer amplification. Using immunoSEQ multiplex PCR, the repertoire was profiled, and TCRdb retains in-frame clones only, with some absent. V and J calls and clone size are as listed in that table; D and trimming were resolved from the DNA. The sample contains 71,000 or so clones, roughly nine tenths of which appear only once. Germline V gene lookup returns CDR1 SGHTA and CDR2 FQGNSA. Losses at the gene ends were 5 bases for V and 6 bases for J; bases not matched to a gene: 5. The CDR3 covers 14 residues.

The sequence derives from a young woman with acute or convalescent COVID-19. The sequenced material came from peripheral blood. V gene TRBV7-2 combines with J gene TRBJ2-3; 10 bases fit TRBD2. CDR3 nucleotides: TGTGCCAGCAGCCAGGGACTAGCGTCGGATACGCAGTATTTT. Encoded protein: CASSQGLASDTQYF.